This TCR beta chain was sequenced for a study of blood T cell repertoires in COVID-19. Regarding this clone: At one end the junction does not follow the germline gene, possibly because of a read error.

The CDR3 is 19 amino acids. The germline CDR1 and CDR2 sequences are SGHTS and YDEGEE. The table came from immunoSEQ multiplex PCR; TCRdb's copy has only in-frame clones and leaves some out. The sample has approximately 150,000 clones; approximately 80% are singletons. Sequences were obtained from peripheral blood. The chain carries TRBV5-8 and TRBJ2-5; 14 bases fit TRBD2. The sequence was collected from a human donor in a cohort sampled during active COVID-19. CDR3 amino acids: CASSLGLAGALPTGETQYF. The CDR3 DNA reads TGTGCCAGCAGTTTGGGACTAGCGGGAGCCCTACCCACGGGGGAGACCCAGTACTTC.